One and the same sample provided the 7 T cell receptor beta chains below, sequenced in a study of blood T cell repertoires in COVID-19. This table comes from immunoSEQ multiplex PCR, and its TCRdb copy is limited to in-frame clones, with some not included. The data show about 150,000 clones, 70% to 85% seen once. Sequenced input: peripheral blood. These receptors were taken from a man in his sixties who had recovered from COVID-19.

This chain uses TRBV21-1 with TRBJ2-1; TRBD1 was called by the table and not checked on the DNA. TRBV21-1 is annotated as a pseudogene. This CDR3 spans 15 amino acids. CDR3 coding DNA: TGTGCCAGCACCTCCCCTAGACAGGGGGCGAATGAGCAGTTCTTC. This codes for CASTSPRQGANEQFF.

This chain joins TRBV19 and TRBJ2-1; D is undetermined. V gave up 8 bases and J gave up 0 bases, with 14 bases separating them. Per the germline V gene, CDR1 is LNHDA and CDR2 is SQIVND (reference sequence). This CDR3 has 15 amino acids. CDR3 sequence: CASENRGSSYNEQFF. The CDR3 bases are TGTGCCAGTGAGAATCGCGGTAGCTCCTACAATGAGCAGTTCTTC. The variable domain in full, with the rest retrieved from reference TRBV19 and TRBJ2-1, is DGGITQSPKYLFRKEGQNVTLSCEQNLNHDAMYWYRQDPGQGLRLIYYSQIVNDFQKGDIAEGYSVSREKKESFPLTVTSAQKNPTAFYLCASENRGSSYNEQFFGPGTRLTVL.

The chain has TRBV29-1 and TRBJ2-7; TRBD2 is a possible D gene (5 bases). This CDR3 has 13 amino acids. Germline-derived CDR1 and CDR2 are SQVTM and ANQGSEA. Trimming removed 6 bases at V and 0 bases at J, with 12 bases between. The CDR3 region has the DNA TGCAGCGTCCGCCCGGGGAACTCCTACGAGCAGTACTTC. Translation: CSVRPGNSYEQYF.

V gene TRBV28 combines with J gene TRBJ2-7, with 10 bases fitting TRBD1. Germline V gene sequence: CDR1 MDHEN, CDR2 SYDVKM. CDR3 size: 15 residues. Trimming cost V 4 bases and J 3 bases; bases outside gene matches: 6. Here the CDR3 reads CASSSTGTGDYEQYF. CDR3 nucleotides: TGTGCCAGCAGTTCCACCGGGACAGGGGACTACGAGCAGTACTTC.

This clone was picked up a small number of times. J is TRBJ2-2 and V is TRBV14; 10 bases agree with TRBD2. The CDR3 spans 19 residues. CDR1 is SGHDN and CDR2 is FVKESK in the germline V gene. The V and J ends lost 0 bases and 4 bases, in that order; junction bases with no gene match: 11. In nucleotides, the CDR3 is TGTGCCAGCAGCCAAGAAACTAGCGGGGCGGGCCGGAGCACCGGGGAGCTGTTTTTT. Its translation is CASSQETSGAGRSTGELFF.

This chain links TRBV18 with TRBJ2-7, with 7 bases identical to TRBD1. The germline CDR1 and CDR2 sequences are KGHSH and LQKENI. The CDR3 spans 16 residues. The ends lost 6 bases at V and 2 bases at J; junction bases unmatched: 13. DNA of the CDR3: TGTGCCAGCTCTCTATTCCGGGACAGTCAAGCCTACGAGCAGTACTTC. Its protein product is CASSLFRDSQAYEQYF.

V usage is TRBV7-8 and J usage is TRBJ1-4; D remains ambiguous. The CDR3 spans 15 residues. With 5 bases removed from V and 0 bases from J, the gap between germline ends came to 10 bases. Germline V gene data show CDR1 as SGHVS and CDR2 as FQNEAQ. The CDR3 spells CASSPLSATNEKLFF. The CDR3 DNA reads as TGTGCCAGCAGCCCCCTGTCCGCAACTAATGAAAAACTGTTTTTT.